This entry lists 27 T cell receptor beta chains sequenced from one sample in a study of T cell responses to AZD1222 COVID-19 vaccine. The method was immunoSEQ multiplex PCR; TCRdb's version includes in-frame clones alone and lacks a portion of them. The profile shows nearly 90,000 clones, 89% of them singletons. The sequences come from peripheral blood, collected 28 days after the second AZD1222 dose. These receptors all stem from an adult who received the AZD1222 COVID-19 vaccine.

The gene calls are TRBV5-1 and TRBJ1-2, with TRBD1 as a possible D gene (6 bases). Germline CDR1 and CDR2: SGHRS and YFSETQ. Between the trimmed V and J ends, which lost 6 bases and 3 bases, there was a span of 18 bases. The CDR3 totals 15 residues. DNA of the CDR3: TGCGCCAGCAAGAGACAGGTTGACGGCGACTATGGCTACACCTTC. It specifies CASKRQVDGDYGYTF.

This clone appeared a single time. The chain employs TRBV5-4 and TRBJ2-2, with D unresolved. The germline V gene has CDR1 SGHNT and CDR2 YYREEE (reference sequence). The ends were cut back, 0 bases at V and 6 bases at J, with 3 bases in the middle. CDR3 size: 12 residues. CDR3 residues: CASSLVPGELFF. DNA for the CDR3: TGTGCCAGCAGCTTGGTTCCCGGGGAGCTGTTTTTT.

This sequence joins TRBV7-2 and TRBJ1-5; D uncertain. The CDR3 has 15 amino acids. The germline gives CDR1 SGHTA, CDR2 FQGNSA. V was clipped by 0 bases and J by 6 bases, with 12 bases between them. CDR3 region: CASSLAVGRAQPQHF. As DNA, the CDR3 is TGTGCCAGCAGCTTAGCGGTGGGTCGGGCTCAGCCCCAGCATTTT. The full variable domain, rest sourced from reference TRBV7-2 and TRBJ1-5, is GAGVSQSPSNKVTEKGKDVELRCDPISGHTALYWYRQSLGQGLEFLIYFQGNSAPDKSGLPSDRFSAERTGGSVSTLTIQRTQQEDSAVYLCASSLAVGRAQPQHFGDGTRLSIL.

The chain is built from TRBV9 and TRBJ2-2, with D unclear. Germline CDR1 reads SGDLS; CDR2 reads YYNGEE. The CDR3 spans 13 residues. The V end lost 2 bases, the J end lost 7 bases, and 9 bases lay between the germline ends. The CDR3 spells CASSVLRNGELFF. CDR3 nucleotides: TGTGCCAGCAGCGTCCTCAGGAACGGGGAGCTGTTTTTT.

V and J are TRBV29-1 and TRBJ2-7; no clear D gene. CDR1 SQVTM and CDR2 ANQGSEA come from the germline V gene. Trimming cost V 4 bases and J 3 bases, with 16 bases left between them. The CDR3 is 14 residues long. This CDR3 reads CSVGFLKVGYEQYF. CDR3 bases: TGCAGCGTTGGGTTTCTCAAAGTAGGCTACGAGCAGTACTTC.

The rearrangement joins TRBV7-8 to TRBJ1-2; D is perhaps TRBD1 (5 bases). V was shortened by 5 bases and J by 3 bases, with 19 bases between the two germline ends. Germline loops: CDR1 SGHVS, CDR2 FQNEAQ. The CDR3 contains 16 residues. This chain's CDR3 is CASSDGTFKGYYGYTF. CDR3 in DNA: TGTGCCAGCAGCGACGGGACTTTTAAGGGATACTATGGCTACACCTTC.

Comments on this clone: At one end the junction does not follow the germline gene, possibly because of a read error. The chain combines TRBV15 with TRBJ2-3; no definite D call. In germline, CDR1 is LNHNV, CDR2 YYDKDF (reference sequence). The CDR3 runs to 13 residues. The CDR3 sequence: CATNRVVVDTQYF. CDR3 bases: TGTGCCACCAACAGAGTCGTAGTAGATACGCAGTATTTT.

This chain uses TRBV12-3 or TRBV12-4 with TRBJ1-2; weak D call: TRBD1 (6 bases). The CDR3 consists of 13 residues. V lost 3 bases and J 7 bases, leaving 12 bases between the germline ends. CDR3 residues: CASSFRQVSGYTF. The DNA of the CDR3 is TGTGCCAGCAGTTTCAGACAGGTCTCTGGCTACACCTTC.

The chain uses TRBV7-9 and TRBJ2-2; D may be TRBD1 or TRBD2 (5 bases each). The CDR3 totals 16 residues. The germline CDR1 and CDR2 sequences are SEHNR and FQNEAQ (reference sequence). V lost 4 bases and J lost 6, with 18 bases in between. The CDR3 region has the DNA TGTGCCAGCAGCTCACAACAACTAGGGGCGGCCGGGGAGCTGTTTTTT. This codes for CASSSQQLGAAGELFF. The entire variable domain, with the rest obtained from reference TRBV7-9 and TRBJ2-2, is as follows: DTGVSQNPRHKITKRGQNVTFRCDPISEHNRLYWYRQTLGQGPEFLTYFQNEAQLEKSRLLSDRFSAERPKGSFSTLEIQRTEQGDSAMYLCASSSQQLGAAGELFFGEGSRLTVL.

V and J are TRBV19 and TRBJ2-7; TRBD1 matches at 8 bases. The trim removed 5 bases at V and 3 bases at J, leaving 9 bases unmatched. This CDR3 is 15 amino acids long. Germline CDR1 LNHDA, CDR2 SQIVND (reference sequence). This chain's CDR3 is CASSDSYRGIYEQYF. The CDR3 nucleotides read TGTGCCAGTAGTGACTCGTACAGGGGGATCTACGAGCAGTACTTC.

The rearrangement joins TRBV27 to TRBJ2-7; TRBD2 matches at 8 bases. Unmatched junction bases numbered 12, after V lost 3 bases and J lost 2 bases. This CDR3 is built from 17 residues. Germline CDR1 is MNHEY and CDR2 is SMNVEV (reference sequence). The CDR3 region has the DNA TGTGCCAGCAGTTTGTCGGTTGGGCTAGCGGGTGCCTACGAGCAGTACTTC. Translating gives CASSLSVGLAGAYEQYF.

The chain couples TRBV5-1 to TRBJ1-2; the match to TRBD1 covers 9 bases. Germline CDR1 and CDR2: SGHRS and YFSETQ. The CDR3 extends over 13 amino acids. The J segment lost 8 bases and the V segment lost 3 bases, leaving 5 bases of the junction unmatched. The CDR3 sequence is CASSWTGAGGYTF. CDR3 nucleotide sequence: TGCGCCAGCAGCTGGACAGGGGCGGGAGGCTACACCTTC.

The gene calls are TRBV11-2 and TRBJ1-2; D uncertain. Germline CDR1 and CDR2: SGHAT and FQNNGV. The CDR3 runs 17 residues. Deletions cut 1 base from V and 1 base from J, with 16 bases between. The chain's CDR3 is CASSLGGVRSNNYGYTF. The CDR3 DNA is TGTGCCAGCAGCTTAGGTGGGGTCAGGAGTAATAACTATGGCTACACCTTC.

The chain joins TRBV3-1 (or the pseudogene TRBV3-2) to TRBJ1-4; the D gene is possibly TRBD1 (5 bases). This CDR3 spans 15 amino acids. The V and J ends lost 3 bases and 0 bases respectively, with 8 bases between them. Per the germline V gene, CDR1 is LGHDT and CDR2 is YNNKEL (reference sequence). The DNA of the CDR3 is TGTGCCAGCAGCCATAAGACAGCAACTAATGAAAAACTGTTTTTT. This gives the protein CASSHKTATNEKLFF.

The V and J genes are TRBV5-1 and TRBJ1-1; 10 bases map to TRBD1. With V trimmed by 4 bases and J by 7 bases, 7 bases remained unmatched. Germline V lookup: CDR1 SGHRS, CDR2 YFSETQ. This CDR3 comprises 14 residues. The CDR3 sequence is CASSPGQGEDEAFF. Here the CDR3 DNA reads TGCGCCAGCAGCCCAGGACAGGGGGAGGATGAAGCTTTCTTT.

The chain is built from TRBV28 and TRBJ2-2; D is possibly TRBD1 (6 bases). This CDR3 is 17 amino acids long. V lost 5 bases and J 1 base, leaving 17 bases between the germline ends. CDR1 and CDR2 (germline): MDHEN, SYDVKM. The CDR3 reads CASSPIRQEMNTGELFF. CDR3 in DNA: TGTGCCAGCAGTCCTATACGACAGGAGATGAACACCGGGGAGCTGTTTTTT.

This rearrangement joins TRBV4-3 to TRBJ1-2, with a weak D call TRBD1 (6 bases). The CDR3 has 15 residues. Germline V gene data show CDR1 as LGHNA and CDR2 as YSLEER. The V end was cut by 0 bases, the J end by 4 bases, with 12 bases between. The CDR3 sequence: CASSQDRTGLYGYTF. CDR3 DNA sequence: TGCGCCAGCAGCCAAGATCGCACAGGGCTCTATGGCTACACCTTC.

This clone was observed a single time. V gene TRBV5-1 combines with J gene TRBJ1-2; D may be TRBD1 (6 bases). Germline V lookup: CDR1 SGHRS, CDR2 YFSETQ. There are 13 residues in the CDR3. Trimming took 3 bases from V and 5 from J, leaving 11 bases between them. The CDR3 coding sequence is TGCGCCAGCAGCTACACAGGGACGTATGGCTACACCTTC. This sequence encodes CASSYTGTYGYTF.

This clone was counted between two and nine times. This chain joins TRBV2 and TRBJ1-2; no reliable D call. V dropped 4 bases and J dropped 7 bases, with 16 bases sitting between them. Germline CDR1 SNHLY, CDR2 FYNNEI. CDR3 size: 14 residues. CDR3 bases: TGTGCCAGCAGTGCAGCGACACCCGCCACTGGCTACACCTTC. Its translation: CASSAATPATGYTF.

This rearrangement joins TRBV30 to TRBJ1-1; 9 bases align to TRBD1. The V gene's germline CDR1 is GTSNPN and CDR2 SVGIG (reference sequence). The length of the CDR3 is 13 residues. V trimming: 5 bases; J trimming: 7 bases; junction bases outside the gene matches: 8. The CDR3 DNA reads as TGTGCCTGGGCAACGGACAGGGGAGGTGAAGCTTTCTTT. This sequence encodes CAWATDRGGEAFF. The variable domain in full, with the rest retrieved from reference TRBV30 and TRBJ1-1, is SQTIHQWPATLVQPVGSPLSLECTVEGTSNPNLYWYRQAAGRGLQLLFYSVGIGQISSEVPQNLSASRPQDRQFILSSKKLLLSDSGFYLCAWATDRGGEAFFGQGTRLTVV.

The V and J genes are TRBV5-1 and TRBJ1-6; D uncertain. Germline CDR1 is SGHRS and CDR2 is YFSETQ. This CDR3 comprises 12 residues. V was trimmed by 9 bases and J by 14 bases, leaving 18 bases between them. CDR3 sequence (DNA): TGCGCCACCAAGGACCCCGGCGGTTCCCTCCACTTT. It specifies CATKDPGGSLHF.

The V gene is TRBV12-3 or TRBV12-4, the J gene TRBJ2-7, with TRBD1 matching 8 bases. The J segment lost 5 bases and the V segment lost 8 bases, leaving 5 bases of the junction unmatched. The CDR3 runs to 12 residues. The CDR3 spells CASGTGFNEQYF. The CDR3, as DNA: TGTGCCAGCGGGACAGGTTTCAACGAGCAGTACTTC.

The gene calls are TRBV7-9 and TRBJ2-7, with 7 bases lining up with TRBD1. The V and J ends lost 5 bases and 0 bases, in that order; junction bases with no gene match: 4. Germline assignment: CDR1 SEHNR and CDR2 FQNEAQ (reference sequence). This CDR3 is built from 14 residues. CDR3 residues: CASSRDSLSYEQYF. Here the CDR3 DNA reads TGTGCCAGCAGCCGGGACAGCCTCTCCTACGAGCAGTACTTC.

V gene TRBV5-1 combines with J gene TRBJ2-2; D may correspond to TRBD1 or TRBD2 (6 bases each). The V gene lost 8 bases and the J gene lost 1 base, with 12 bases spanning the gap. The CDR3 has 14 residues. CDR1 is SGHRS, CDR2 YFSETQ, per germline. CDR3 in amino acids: CASSQGLNTGELFF. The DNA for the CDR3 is TGCGCCAGTTCACAGGGACTGAACACCGGGGAGCTGTTTTTT.

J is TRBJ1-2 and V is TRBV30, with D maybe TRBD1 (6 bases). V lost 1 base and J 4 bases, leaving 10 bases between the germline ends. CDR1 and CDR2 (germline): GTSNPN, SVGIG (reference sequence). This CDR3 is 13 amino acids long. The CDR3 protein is CAWSGQEVYGYTF. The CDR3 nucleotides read TGTGCCTGGAGTGGACAGGAAGTCTATGGCTACACCTTC.

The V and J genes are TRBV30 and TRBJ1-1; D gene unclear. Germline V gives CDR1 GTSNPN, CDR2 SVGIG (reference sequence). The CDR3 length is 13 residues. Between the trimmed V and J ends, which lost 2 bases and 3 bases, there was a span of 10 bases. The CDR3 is CAWSFGGDTEAFF. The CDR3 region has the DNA TGTGCCTGGAGTTTCGGTGGGGACACTGAAGCTTTCTTT.

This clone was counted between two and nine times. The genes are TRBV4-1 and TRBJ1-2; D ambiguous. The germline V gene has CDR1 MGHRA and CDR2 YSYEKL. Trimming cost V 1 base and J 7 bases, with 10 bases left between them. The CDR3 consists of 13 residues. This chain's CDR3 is CASSQVGLGGYTF. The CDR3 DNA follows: TGCGCCAGCAGCCAAGTAGGCCTCGGTGGCTACACCTTC.